Listed here is a single T cell receptor (beta chain). No antigen is known for it. The CDR3 spans 15 residues. Trimming shortened V by 6 bases and J by 0 bases, and 14 bases separated the two germline ends. CDR1 is SEHNR, CDR2 FQNEAQ, per germline (reference sequence). The protocol was immunoSEQ multiplex PCR, while the TCRdb copy is restricted to in-frame clones and leaves out a portion. The sample lists around 270,000 clones, approximately 88% occurring once. This sample is part of a study of Ad26.COV2.S vaccination and SARS-CoV-2 variants. Study details: Participants got Ad26.COV2.S intramuscularly, once or twice 56 days apart. Study conclusions and caveats: Breadth, reportedly substantial, characterized the spike-specific CD8+ and CD4+ T cell responses after vaccination. With respect to non-spike TCR breadth, vaccine and placebo recipients were similar.

As to treatment: 19 received Ad26.COV2.S at low or high dose, single or two shots; about 5 received placebo; per-sample allocation not given. Sample collection was performed on day 63 after the first vaccine or placebo injection. Vaccination employed an Ad26 vector expressing the Wuhan-strain SARS-CoV-2 spike. This receptor was obtained from a person between 18 and 65 years old who received the Ad26.COV2.S COVID-19 vaccine or a placebo. The material sequenced was peripheral blood, taken in a trial of Ad26.COV2.S vaccine versus placebo. This chain links TRBV7-9 with TRBJ1-1, with D unclear. The CDR3 DNA is TGTGCCAGCAGACGCCTAGACATGGTGAACACTGAAGCTTTCTTT. It codes for CASRRLDMVNTEAFF. Drawing the rest from reference TRBV7-9 and TRBJ1-1, the complete variable domain is DTGVSQNPRHKITKRGQNVTFRCDPISEHNRLYWYRQTLGQGPEFLTYFQNEAQLEKSRLLSDRFSAERPKGSFSTLEIQRTEQGDSAMYLCASRRLDMVNTEAFFGQGTRLTVV.